Listed below are T cell receptor beta chains from one sample, sequenced in a study of blood T cell repertoires in COVID-19. The assay was immunoSEQ multiplex PCR, and TCRdb's table has in-frame clones only and misses some. Among around 260,000 clones listed, approximately 86% were seen once. The sample comprised peripheral blood. All receptors derive from a man under 40 with active or convalescent COVID-19. Each CDR3 is given with its conserved first and last residue. Each record gives: V gene, D gene, clone size, J gene, CDR3 protein, CDR3 DNA. A D gene is named only where the DNA matches it firmly. Only part of the rows carry a size: once, few, many, or a class if the clone is expanded.

v_call: TRBV30; d_call: -; clone_size: -; j_call: TRBJ1-1; cdr3_aa: CAWRTGAEAFF; cdr3_nt: TGTGCCTGGAGGACAGGAGCCGAAGCTTTCTTT
v_call: TRBV6-4; d_call: TRBD1; clone_size: -; j_call: TRBJ1-2; cdr3_aa: CASSPQPGQGANGYTF; cdr3_nt: TGTGCCAGCAGTCCTCAACCGGGACAGGGGGCGAATGGCTACACCTTC
v_call: TRBV19; d_call: -; clone_size: -; j_call: TRBJ1-2; cdr3_aa: CASSGGDHVANYGYTF; cdr3_nt: TGTGCCAGTAGTGGGGGGGACCACGTAGCTAACTATGGCTACACCTTC
v_call: TRBV18; d_call: -; clone_size: -; j_call: TRBJ2-5; cdr3_aa: CASSPPRRREETQYF; cdr3_nt: TGTGCCAGCTCACCACCTCGTCGGAGGGAAGAGACCCAGTACTTC
v_call: TRBV9; d_call: TRBD2; clone_size: few; j_call: TRBJ2-3; cdr3_aa: CASSVGLAATDTQYF; cdr3_nt: TGTGCCAGCAGCGTCGGACTAGCAGCCACAGATACGCAGTATTTT
v_call: TRBV6-2/TRBV6-3; d_call: -; clone_size: -; j_call: TRBJ1-5; cdr3_aa: CASSRTVNQPQHF; cdr3_nt: TGTGCCAGCAGCCGGACAGTGAATCAGCCCCAGCATTTT
v_call: TRBV9; d_call: -; clone_size: -; j_call: TRBJ2-1; cdr3_aa: CASSVVPGYEQFF; cdr3_nt: TGTGCCAGCAGCGTAGTTCCAGGGTATGAGCAGTTCTTC
v_call: TRBV15; d_call: -; clone_size: -; j_call: TRBJ2-3; cdr3_aa: CATSRVSSYTQYF; cdr3_nt: TGTGCCACCAGCAGAGTTAGTAGCTATACGCAGTATTTT
v_call: TRBV5-4; d_call: -; clone_size: -; j_call: TRBJ2-7; cdr3_aa: CASSSGSSRSYEQYF; cdr3_nt: TGTGCCAGCAGCTCTGGGTCTTCTAGGTCCTACGAGCAGTACTTC
v_call: TRBV6-6; d_call: -; clone_size: -; j_call: TRBJ1-1; cdr3_aa: CASSGQNTEAFF; cdr3_nt: TGTGCCAGCAGCGGACAGAACACTGAAGCTTTCTTT
v_call: TRBV7-3; d_call: TRBD2; clone_size: -; j_call: TRBJ2-5; cdr3_aa: CASSQLAGKTQYF; cdr3_nt: TGTGCCAGCAGCCAACTAGCGGGAAAGACCCAGTACTTC
v_call: TRBV7-8; d_call: -; clone_size: -; j_call: TRBJ1-1; cdr3_aa: CASSFPGPNTEAFF; cdr3_nt: TGTGCCAGCAGCTTCCCAGGTCCGAACACTGAAGCTTTCTTT
v_call: TRBV11-2; d_call: -; clone_size: few; j_call: TRBJ1-4; cdr3_aa: CASSLGEDSVVEVDEKLFF; cdr3_nt: TGTGCCAGCAGCTTAGGTGAGGATAGCGTGGTTGAGGTCGATGAAAAACTGTTTTTT
v_call: TRBV5-4; d_call: TRBD2; clone_size: -; j_call: TRBJ2-3; cdr3_aa: CASSFSGGTDTQYF; cdr3_nt: TGTGCCAGCAGCTTTAGCGGGGGAACAGATACGCAGTATTTT
v_call: TRBV12-3/TRBV12-4; d_call: -; clone_size: -; j_call: TRBJ1-1; cdr3_aa: CASTLGALTEAFF; cdr3_nt: TGTGCCAGCACCTTAGGAGCTTTGACTGAAGCTTTCTTT
v_call: TRBV19; d_call: -; clone_size: -; j_call: TRBJ2-3; cdr3_aa: CASSITVDTDTQYF; cdr3_nt: TGTGCCAGTAGTATTACAGTAGACACAGATACGCAGTATTTT
v_call: TRBV10-3; d_call: -; clone_size: -; j_call: TRBJ2-2; cdr3_aa: CAISGSQASDTGELFF; cdr3_nt: TGTGCCATCAGTGGCTCCCAGGCTTCTGACACCGGGGAGCTGTTTTTT
v_call: TRBV6-5; d_call: -; clone_size: -; j_call: TRBJ1-5; cdr3_aa: CASSYSAGERNQPQHF; cdr3_nt: TGTGCCAGCAGTTACTCAGCAGGGGAACGCAATCAGCCCCAGCATTTT
v_call: TRBV7-3; d_call: TRBD1; clone_size: -; j_call: TRBJ2-5; cdr3_aa: CASSLLSGQKETQYF; cdr3_nt: TGTGCCAGCAGCTTACTTTCGGGACAGAAAGAGACCCAGTACTTC
v_call: TRBV5-4; d_call: -; clone_size: -; j_call: TRBJ2-3; cdr3_aa: CASSLGLATTDTQYF; cdr3_nt: TGTGCCAGCAGCTTGGGGCTAGCCACCACAGATACGCAGTATTTT
v_call: TRBV7-6; d_call: TRBD1; clone_size: -; j_call: TRBJ1-2; cdr3_aa: CASSLTGQGSYGYTF; cdr3_nt: TGTGCCAGCAGCTTAACTGGACAGGGCTCCTATGGCTACACCTTC
v_call: TRBV12-3/TRBV12-4; d_call: TRBD1; clone_size: -; j_call: TRBJ1-2; cdr3_aa: CASSFGTGYGYTF; cdr3_nt: TGTGCCAGCAGTTTCGGGACAGGCTATGGCTACACCTTC
v_call: TRBV27; d_call: -; clone_size: -; j_call: TRBJ1-4; cdr3_aa: CASRGGNEKLFF; cdr3_nt: TGTGCCAGCAGGGGGGGGAATGAAAAACTGTTTTTT
v_call: TRBV4-3; d_call: -; clone_size: -; j_call: TRBJ1-5; cdr3_aa: CASSLQNRNQPQHF; cdr3_nt: TGCGCCAGCAGCCTCCAGAACAGGAATCAGCCCCAGCATTTT
v_call: TRBV4-3; d_call: TRBD1; clone_size: -; j_call: TRBJ1-1; cdr3_aa: CASSQDMGQLNTEAFF; cdr3_nt: TGCGCCAGCAGCCAAGATATGGGACAGCTGAACACTGAAGCTTTCTTT
v_call: TRBV6-1; d_call: -; clone_size: -; j_call: TRBJ2-6; cdr3_aa: CASSEGGTGANVLTF; cdr3_nt: TGTGCCAGCAGTGAAGGAGGGACTGGGGCCAACGTCCTGACTTTC